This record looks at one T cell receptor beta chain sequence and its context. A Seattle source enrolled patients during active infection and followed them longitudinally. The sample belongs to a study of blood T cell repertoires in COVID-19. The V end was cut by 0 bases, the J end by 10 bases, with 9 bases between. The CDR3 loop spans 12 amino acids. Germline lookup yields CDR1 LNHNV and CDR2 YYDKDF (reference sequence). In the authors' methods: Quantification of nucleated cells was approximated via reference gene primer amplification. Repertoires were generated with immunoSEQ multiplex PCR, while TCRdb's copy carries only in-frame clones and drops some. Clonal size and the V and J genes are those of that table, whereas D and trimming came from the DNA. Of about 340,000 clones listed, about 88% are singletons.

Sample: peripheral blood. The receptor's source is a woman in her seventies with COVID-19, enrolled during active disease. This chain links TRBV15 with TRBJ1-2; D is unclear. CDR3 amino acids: CATSRDAGVYTF. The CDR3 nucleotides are TGTGCCACCAGCAGAGATGCGGGAGTCTACACCTTC.